This T cell receptor beta chain was captured by sequencing in a study of beta chain features in type 1 diabetes. This clone was found a few times. The isolated RNA, all of it, was reverse transcribed, so expressed TCRB transcripts were what got sequenced. Clones were sequenced by immunoSEQ multiplex PCR, and TCRdb holds only the in-frame ones, with some missing. The table records around 300,000 clones, 9.5% to 11% of them present only once. The V gene lost 0 bases and the J gene lost 0 bases, with 9 bases spanning the gap. CDR3 size: 16 residues. CDR1 and CDR2 from the germline V gene are LGHNA and YSLEER.

V usage is TRBV4-3 and J usage is TRBJ1-5; D remains ambiguous. The sequenced sample was naive CD4+ T cells from blood. This TCR derives from a woman aged 30 to 39 in good health. The CDR3: CASSQDFQFSNQPQHF. DNA of the CDR3: TGCGCCAGCAGCCAAGATTTTCAGTTTAGCAATCAGCCCCAGCATTTT.